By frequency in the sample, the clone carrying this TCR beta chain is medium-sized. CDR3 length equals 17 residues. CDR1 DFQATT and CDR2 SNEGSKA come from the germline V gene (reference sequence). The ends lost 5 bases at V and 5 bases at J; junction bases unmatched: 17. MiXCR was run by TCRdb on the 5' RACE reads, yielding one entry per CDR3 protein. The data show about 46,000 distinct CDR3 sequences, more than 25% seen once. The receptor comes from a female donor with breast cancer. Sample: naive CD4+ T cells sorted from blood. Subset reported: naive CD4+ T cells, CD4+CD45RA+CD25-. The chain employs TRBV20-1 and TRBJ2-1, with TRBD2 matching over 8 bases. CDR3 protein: CSAQRLAGTSKNNEQFF. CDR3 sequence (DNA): TGCAGTGCTCAACGGTTGGCCGGGACTAGTAAAAACAATGAGCAGTTCTTC.